This T cell receptor beta chain was obtained from a study of T-cell memory formation after mild COVID-19. From the 5' RACE reads, TCRdb called clonotypes with MiXCR, one entry per CDR3 protein. The sample includes 200,000 to 250,000 distinct CDR3 sequences, about 17% of them seen just once. Trimming took off 6 bases at V and 3 bases at J, with 15 bases between the two ends. The germline V gene has CDR1 LNHNV and CDR2 YYDKDF (reference sequence). The CDR3 runs 15 residues. This TCR came from a man aged 18 to 35 who had mild COVID-19 (a few samples of this study predate the infection). Cell type and time point are not known. Sequenced input: PBMCs or a T cell subset sorted from them (not recorded which). The chain couples TRBV15 to TRBJ2-1, with D possibly TRBD1 on 6 matching bases. The CDR3 DNA sequence: TGTGCCACCAGGGACGACGGACAGTTCTACAATGAGCAGTTCTTC. Translated, it gives CATRDDGQFYNEQFF.